This entry concerns a single TCR beta chain. Its antigen is unknown. Compared with germline, one end of the junction differs, possibly owing to a read error. This sample was included in a study of cytomegalovirus exposure and HLA in healthy donors. Study-level points and caveats: Being productive about 87% or about 30% of the time was typical of most TCR beta V segments in an earlier analysis.

Use of 60 Vbeta and 13 Jbeta primers characterized the PCR. Clones were read by immunoSEQ multiplex PCR, and TCRdb kept only the in-frame ones, dropping some. The data contain about 120,000 clones, around 81% of them singletons. Germline V lookup: CDR1 LGHNT, CDR2 FRNRAP. The CDR3 covers 14 residues. Sequenced input: PBMCs. This rearrangement joins TRBV12-5 to TRBJ2-7; maybe TRBD2 (6 bases). The TCR was taken from a woman in her twenties or thirties in good health and CMV-seronegative. CDR3 protein: CASGLVQPNAGPWF. The CDR3, as DNA: TGTGCTAGTGGTTTGGTACAACCCAACGCGGGGCCCTGGTTC.